This TCR beta chain was obtained from a study of blood T cell repertoires in COVID-19. Whole-study context: PBMCs, B-cell-depleted T cells, or T cells provided the cDNA or gDNA that made up the material.

Sequencing used immunoSEQ multiplex PCR; TCRdb keeps in-frame clones, though not all of them. Of about 300,000 clones listed, 85% to 90% are singletons. In its sample, this clone was seen a few times. The TCR originated in a woman aged 25 to 39 with COVID-19, enrolled during active disease. Specimen: peripheral blood.

For the CDR3, the DNA is TGTGCCAGCAGTGAATGGGGGGAATGGGAAAGACAGATTAACTATGGCTACACCTTC. Its translation is CASSEWGEWERQINYGYTF. This chain connects TRBV6-1 to TRBJ1-2, with a possible D match to TRBD1 (5 bases). The CDR3 extends over 19 amino acids. Between the trimmed V and J ends, which lost 2 bases and 1 base, there was a span of 23 bases. Germline CDR1 is MNHNS and CDR2 is SASEGT.